The present T cell receptor beta chain was sequenced within a study of T-cell reconstitution after alpha-beta-depleted transplantation in children (dated by TCRdb to 2016 to 2017). Regarding the study in general: T-cell immune reconstitution after TCRalphabeta/CD19-depleted allogeneic hematopoietic cell transplantation in children was quantitatively tracked in the study by means of TCR repertoire profiling. The research as a whole found: The high TCRbeta diversity at day 60 in some patients was ascribed to recipient T cells and intrathymic progenitors that had survived conditioning. About two months after transplant, the apparently early recovery of alphabetaT-cell counts reportedly depended on just several hundred clones that had expanded rapidly and came from non-depleted graft cells. The frequencies of hyperexpanded clones fell over the following months, and after one year, T-cell counts and TCRbeta diversity were mostly attributed to newly produced T cells.

Measured from the cysteine to the phenylalanine, the CDR3 is 13 residues long. Only CDR3 DNA remains: 39 bases, in frame from the first base. CDR1 and CDR2, looked up from the germline V gene, are SGHDT and YYEEEE. The V and J ends are trimmed by 7 bases and 4 bases, leaving 14 bases between them. The method was PCR. The instrument was an Illumina HiSeq 2500. TCR library preparation used molecular barcoding, with unique molecular identifiers applied to normalize quantification of the TCRbeta repertoire. Through fastp at Q25 and MiXCR, TCRdb rebuilt clones from the public reads, retaining in-frame beta chains. Identical CDR3 proteins give one entry, which carries the most common genes and DNA. The sample table holds roughly 30,000 distinct CDR3 sequences, of which 5% to 7% were seen once. 25% to 30% of the sample lies in the top ten. To note about this clonotype: No cognate antigen has been identified for it. No base qualities exist here, and no much larger clone lies one base off it.

In light of the paper, this sample's time point label describes: day 60 (about 2 months) after transplantation. The sample's treatment or condition label, decoded: allogeneic hematopoietic cell transplantation with graft depleted of TCRalphabeta T cells and CD19 B cells. TCRalphabeta/CD19-depleted allogeneic hematopoietic cell grafts were given to the transplant recipients, all of whom were children. The material was peripheral blood, obtained 60 days after TCRalphabeta/CD19-depleted stem cell transplant. This sequence was found in a child under two years old who had a stem cell transplant for acute myeloid leukemia, so the T cells may come from the graft donor. This sequence uses TRBV5-6 and TRBJ1-2; D gene: possibly TRBD1, on 5 matching bases. The bases read TGTGCCAGCGGCCCAGGGTTTTTCTATGGCTACACCTTC. Translated, it gives CASGPGFFYGYTF.